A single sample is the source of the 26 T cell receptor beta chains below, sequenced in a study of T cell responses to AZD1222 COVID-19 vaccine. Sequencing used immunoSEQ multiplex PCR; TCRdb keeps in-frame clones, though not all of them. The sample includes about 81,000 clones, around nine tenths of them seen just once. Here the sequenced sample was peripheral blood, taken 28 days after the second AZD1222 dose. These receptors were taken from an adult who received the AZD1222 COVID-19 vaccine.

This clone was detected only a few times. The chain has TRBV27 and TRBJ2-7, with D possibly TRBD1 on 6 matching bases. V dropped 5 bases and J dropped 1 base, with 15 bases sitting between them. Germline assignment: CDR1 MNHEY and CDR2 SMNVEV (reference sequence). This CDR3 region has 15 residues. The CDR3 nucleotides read TGTGCCAGCAGTAACGCCGGGACAAAGTCCTACGAGCAGTACTTC. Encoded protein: CASSNAGTKSYEQYF.

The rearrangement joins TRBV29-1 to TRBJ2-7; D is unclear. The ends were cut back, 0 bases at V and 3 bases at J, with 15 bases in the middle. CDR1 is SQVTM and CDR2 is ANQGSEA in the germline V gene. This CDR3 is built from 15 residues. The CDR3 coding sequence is TGCAGCGTTGAAGACCCGGCCAGCCCTATCTACGAGCAGTACTTC. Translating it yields CSVEDPASPIYEQYF.

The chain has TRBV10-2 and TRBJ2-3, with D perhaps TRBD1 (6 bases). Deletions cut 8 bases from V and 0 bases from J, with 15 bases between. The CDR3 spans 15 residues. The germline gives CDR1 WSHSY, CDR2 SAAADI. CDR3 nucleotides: TGCGCCAGCGCCCTAGGTGGGACAAGCACAGATACGCAGTATTTT. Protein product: CASALGGTSTDTQYF.

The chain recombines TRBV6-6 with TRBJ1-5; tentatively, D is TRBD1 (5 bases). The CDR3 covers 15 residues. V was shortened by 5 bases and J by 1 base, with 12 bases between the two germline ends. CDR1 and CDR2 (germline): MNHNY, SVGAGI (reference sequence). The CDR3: CASSPSGQSNQPQHF. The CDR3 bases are TGTGCCAGCAGTCCCTCGGGGCAGAGCAATCAGCCCCAGCATTTT.

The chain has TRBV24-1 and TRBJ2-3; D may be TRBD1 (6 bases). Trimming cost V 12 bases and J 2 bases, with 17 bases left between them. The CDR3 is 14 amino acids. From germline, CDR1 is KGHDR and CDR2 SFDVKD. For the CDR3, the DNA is TGTGCCTCCGGCAGGGGTTCATTCACAGATACGCAGTATTTT. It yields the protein CASGRGSFTDTQYF.

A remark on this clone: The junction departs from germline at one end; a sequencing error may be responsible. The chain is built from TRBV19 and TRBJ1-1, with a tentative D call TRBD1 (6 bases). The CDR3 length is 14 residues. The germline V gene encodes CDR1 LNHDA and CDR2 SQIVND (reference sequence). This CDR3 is CARSTGTSNTEAFF. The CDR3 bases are TGTGCCAGGAGTACCGGGACATCGAACACTGAAGCTTTCTTT.

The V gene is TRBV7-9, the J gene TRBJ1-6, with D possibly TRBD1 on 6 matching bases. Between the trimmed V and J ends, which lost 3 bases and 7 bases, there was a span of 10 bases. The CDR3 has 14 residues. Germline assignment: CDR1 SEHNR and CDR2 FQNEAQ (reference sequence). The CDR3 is CASSFTGSNSPLHF. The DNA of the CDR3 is TGTGCCAGCAGCTTCACAGGGAGCAATTCACCCCTCCACTTT.

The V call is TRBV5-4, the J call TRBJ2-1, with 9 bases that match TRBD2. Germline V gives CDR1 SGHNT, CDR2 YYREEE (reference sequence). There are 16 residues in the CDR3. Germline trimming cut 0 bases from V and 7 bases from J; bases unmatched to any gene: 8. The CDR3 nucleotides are TGTGCCAGCAGCTTGGCGGCCGGGACTAGCCCTAATGAGCAGTTCTTC. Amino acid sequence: CASSLAAGTSPNEQFF.

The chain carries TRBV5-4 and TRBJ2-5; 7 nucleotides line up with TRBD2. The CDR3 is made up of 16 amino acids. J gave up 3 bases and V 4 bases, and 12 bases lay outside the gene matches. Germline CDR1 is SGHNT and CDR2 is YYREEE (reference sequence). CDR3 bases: TGTGCCAGCAGCCCCTCTACGGCGGCGGGGGAAGAGACCCAGTACTTC. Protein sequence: CASSPSTAAGEETQYF.

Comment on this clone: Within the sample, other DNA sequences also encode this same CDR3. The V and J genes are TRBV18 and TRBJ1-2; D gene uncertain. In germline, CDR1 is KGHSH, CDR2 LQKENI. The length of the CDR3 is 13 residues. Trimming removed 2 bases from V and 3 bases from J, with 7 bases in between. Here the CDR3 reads CASSPEGDYGYTF. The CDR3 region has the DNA TGTGCCAGCTCACCAGAGGGAGACTATGGCTACACCTTC.

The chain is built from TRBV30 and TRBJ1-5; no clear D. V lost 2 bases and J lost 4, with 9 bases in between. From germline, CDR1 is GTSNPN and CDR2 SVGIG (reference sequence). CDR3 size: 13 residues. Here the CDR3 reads CAWSRSANQPQHF. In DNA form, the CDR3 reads TGTGCCTGGAGTCGGTCAGCGAATCAGCCCCAGCATTTT.

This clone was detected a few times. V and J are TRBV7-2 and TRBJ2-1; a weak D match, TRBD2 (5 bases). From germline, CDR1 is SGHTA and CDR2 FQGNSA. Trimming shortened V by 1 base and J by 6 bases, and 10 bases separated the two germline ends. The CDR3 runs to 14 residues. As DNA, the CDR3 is TGTGCCAGCAGCTTAGGCCCGAGCGGCAATGAGCAGTTCTTC. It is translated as CASSLGPSGNEQFF. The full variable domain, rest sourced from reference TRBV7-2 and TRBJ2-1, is GAGVSQSPSNKVTEKGKDVELRCDPISGHTALYWYRQSLGQGLEFLIYFQGNSAPDKSGLPSDRFSAERTGGSVSTLTIQRTQQEDSAVYLCASSLGPSGNEQFFGPGTRLTVL.

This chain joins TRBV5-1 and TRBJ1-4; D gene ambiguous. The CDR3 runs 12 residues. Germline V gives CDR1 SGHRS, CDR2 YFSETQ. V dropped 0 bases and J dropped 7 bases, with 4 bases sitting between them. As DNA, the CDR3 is TGCGCCAGCAGCTTGGATCTTGAAAAACTGTTTTTT. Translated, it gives CASSLDLEKLFF.

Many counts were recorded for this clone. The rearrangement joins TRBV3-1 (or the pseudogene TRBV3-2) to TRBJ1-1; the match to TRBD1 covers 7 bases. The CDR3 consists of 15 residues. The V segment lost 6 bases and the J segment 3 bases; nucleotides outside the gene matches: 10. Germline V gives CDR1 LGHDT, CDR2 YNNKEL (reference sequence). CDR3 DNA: TGTGCCAGCAGACCAAGATTTACAGGGGACACTGAAGCTTTCTTT. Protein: CASRPRFTGDTEAFF.

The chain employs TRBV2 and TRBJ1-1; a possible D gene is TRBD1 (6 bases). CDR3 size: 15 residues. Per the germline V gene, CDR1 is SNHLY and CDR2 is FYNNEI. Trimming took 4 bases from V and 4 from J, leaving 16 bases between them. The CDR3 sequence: CASSGGAVVGTEAFF. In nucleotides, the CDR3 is TGTGCCAGCAGTGGGGGGGCAGTCGTTGGCACTGAAGCTTTCTTT.

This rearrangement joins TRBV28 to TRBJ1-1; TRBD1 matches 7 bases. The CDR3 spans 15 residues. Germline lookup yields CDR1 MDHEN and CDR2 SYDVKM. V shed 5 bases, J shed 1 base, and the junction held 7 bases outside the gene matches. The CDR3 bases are TGTGCCAGCAGTACTGTGGACAGGAGGAACACTGAAGCTTTCTTT. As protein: CASSTVDRRNTEAFF.

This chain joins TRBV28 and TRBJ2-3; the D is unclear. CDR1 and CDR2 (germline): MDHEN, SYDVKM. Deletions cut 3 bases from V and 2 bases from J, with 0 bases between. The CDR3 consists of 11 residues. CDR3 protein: CASSFTDTQYF. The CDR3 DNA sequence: TGTGCCAGCAGTTTCACAGATACGCAGTATTTT.

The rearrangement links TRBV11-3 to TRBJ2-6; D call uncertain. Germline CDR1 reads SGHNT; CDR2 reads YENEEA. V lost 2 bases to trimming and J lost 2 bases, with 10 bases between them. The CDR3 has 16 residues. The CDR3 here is CASSLSVWAGANVLTF. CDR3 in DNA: TGTGCCAGCAGCTTAAGCGTGTGGGCTGGGGCCAACGTCCTGACTTTC.

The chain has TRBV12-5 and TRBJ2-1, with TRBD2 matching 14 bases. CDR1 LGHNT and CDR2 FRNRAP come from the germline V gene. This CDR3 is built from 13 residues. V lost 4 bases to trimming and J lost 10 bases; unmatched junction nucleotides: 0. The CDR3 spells CASGWTSGREQFF. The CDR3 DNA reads TGTGCTAGTGGTTGGACTAGCGGGAGGGAGCAGTTCTTC. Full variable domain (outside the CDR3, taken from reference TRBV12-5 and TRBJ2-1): DARVTQTPRHKVTEMGQEVTMRCQPILGHNTVFWYRQTMMQGLELLAYFRNRAPLDDSGMPKDRFSAEMPDATLATLKIQPSEPRDSAVYFCASGWTSGREQFFGPGTRLTVL.

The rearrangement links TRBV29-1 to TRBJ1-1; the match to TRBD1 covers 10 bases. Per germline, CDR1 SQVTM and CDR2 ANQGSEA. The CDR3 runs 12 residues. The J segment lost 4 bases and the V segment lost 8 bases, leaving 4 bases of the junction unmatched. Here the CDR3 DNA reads TGCAGCTCCAGGACAGGGGGCACTGAAGCTTTCTTT. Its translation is CSSRTGGTEAFF.

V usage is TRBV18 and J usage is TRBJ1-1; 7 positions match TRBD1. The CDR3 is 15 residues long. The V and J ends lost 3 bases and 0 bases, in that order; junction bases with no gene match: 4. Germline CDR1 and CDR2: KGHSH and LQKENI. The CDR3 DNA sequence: TGTGCCAGCTCACCCCGGACAGGCATGAACACTGAAGCTTTCTTT. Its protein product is CASSPRTGMNTEAFF.

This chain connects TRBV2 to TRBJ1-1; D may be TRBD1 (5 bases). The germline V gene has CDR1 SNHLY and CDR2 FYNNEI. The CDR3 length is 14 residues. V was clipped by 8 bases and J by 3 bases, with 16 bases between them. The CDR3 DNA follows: TGTGCCAGCTTGCTGGGGGGTTCGTACACTGAAGCTTTCTTT. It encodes CASLLGGSYTEAFF.

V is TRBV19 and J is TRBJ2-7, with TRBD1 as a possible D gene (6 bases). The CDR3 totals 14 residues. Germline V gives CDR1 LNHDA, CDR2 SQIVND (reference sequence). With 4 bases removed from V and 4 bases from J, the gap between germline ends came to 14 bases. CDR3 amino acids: CASSTTGSAYEQYF. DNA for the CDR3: TGTGCCAGTAGTACCACAGGGTCCGCTTACGAGCAGTACTTC.

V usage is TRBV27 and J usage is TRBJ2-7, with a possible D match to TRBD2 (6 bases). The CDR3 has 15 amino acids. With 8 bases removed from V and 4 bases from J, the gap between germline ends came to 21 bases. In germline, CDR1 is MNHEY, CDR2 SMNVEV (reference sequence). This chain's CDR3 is CASRSGVSGSYEQYF. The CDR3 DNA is TGTGCCAGCCGTTCGGGAGTCTCGGGCTCTTACGAGCAGTACTTC.

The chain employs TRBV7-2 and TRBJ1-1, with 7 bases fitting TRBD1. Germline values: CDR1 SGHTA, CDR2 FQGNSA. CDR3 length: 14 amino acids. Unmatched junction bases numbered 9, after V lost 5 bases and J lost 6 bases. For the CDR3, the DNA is TGTGCCAGCAGCCCCCGACGACAGGGCTCTGAAGCTTTCTTT. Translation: CASSPRRQGSEAFF.

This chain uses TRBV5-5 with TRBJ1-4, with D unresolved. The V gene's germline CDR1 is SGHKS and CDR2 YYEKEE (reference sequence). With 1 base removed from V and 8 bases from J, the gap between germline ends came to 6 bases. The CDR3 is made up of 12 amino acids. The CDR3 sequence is CASSLFGEKLFF. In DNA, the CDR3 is TGTGCCAGCAGCTTGTTCGGAGAAAAACTGTTTTTT.